This T cell receptor beta chain was sequenced for a study of cytomegalovirus exposure and HLA in healthy donors. The PCR contained 60 Vbeta and 13 Jbeta primers. Methods used by the authors: The authors later counted roughly 76 million unique TCR beta chains, 9 million to 14 million of them shared. Sequencing used immunoSEQ multiplex PCR; TCRdb keeps in-frame clones, though not all of them. V and J calls plus clone size are reproduced from that table; the DNA served to infer D and trimming. Of more than 65,000 clones in the sample, 74% were seen once. Trimming left V 5 bases short and J 1 base short, with 15 bases between. The CDR3 loop spans 16 amino acids. The germline V gene encodes CDR1 SGHDT and CDR2 YYEEEE. With respect to this clone: Antigen: not known.

Study-level points and caveats: By HLA locus, TCR association rates varied in a later analysis, with DRB1 showing the most and HLA-C the fewest. Per published reports, the classifier diagnosed cytomegalovirus status with high specificity and sensitivity. Most subjects' HLA-A and HLA-B alleles were reportedly predicted from TCR beta sequences.

V gene TRBV5-6 combines with J gene TRBJ2-2, with a weak D call TRBD1 (7 bases). The specimen was PBMCs. The clonotype was recovered from a woman between 55 and 75 years old in good health and CMV-seropositive. The CDR3 DNA is TGTGCCAGCAGGCCCTCAGGGGGGTTGAACACCGGGGAGCTGTTTTTT. This sequence encodes CASRPSGGLNTGELFF.